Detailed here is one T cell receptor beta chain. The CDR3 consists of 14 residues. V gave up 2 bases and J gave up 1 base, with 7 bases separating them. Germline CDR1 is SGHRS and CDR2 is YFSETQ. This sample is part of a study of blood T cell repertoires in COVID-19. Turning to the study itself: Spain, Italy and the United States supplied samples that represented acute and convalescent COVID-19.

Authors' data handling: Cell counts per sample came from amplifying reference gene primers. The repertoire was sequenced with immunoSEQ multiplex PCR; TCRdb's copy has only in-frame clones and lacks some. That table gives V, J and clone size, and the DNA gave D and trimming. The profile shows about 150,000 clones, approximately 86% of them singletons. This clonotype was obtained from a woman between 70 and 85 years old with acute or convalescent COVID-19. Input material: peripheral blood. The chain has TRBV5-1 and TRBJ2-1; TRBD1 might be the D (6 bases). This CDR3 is CASSFGQSYNEQFF. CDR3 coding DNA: TGCGCCAGCAGCTTTGGACAGTCCTACAATGAGCAGTTCTTC.